This T cell receptor beta chain comes out of a study of tumor and adjacent non-tumor tissue in lung cancer. Whole-study context: The cohort had around twelve adenocarcinoma, a couple of squamous cell and 1 small cell patients. Study-wide results and limits: Compared with tumor, normal lung showed significantly lower TCR diversity.

RNA was extracted from bulk tissue without any cell sorting. The CDR3 has 13 amino acids. Germline lookup yields CDR1 GTSNPN and CDR2 SVGIG (reference sequence). For this clonotype: What it binds is not known. Germline is not matched at one junction end, which may reflect a read error.

TCRbeta libraries were built with three rounds of nested PCR, modified from ARM-PCR. MiXCR, run by TCRdb on the multiplex PCR reads, gives a single entry per CDR3 protein. The table has tens of thousands of distinct CDR3 sequences, roughly 80% seen once. The source material was lung tumor tissue. The genes are TRBV30 and TRBJ1-4, with D hard to call. The clonotype comes from a woman in her forties or fifties with non-small cell lung cancer. The CDR3 nucleotides are TGTGCCTGGAGTGTACGACTTAATGGAAAACTGTTTTTT. Protein sequence: CAWSVRLNGKLFF.